This is a list of T cell receptor beta chains from one sample in a study of blood T cell repertoires in COVID-19. Measured with immunoSEQ multiplex PCR; TCRdb has only the in-frame clones, and not every one. In the table there are roughly 220,000 clones, 80% to 85% of which are singletons. Sequencing input: peripheral blood. Every receptor here comes from a woman aged 60 to 75 with acute or convalescent COVID-19. Each CDR3 is given with its conserved first and last residue. D genes are given only for firm matches. A clone size is listed for some rows: how often the clone was seen (once, few, many), or a class if it is expanded.

abundance,v_gene,j_gene,d_gene,CDR3nt,CDR3aa
-,TRBV10-3,TRBJ1-3,-,TGTGCCATCAGTGATGGTAGCTCTGGAAACACCATATATTTT,CAISDGSSGNTIYF
few,TRBV4-1,TRBJ2-7,TRBD1,TGCGCCAGCAGCCAGACAGGGGCCAGCTCCTACGAGCAGTACTTC,CASSQTGASSYEQYF
-,TRBV5-4,TRBJ2-7,TRBD1,TGTGCCAGCAGCTCAATACAGGGGAACGAGCAGTACTTC,CASSSIQGNEQYF
-,TRBV7-2,TRBJ1-1,TRBD1,TGTGCCAGCAATGGACAGGGTAAAGGGAACACTGAAGCTTTCTTT,CASNGQGKGNTEAFF
-,TRBV7-6,TRBJ1-4,-,TGTGCCAGCAGCTTAGACGACTTCGGGGACTCCAGGGATGAAAAACTGTTTTTT,CASSLDDFGDSRDEKLFF
-,TRBV27,TRBJ1-1,TRBD1,TGTGCCAGCAGTTTATCAAGGACAGGGGTAGCTTTCTTT,CASSLSRTGVAFF
-,TRBV7-8,TRBJ1-6,-,TGTGCCAGCAGTCGGGTTCGGGGGGGCGATGGAAATTCACCCCTCCACTTT,CASSRVRGGDGNSPLHF
few,TRBV7-9,TRBJ1-2,TRBD1,TGTGCCAGCAGCCGTACAGGGGGCGGAGGTAACTATGGCTACACCTTC,CASSRTGGGGNYGYTF
-,TRBV6-2/TRBV6-3,TRBJ1-2,-,TGTGCCAGCAGTTACCTGGGCGCGGGCTATGGCTACACCTTC,CASSYLGAGYGYTF
-,TRBV6-5,TRBJ2-1,TRBD2,TGTGCCAGCATATCATTACGGGGGGGTGGTAATGAGCAGTTCTTC,CASISLRGGGNEQFF
-,TRBV5-6,TRBJ2-7,-,TGTGCCAGCAGCTTGGGGCAGGGAAAAACCTACGAGCAGTACTTC,CASSLGQGKTYEQYF
-,TRBV12-3/TRBV12-4,TRBJ1-1,TRBD1,TGTGCCAGCAGTTTAGGGGACAGGGGTGGGGCTTTCTTT,CASSLGDRGGAFF
-,TRBV7-2,TRBJ2-7,-,TGTGCCAGCAGCTTCGGCCAGACTTACGAGCAGTACTTC,CASSFGQTYEQYF
-,TRBV11-2,TRBJ2-4,-,TGTGCCAGCAGCTCCATGCAGGGGAACATTCAGTACTTC,CASSSMQGNIQYF
-,TRBV3-1/TRBV3-2,TRBJ1-1,-,TGTGCCAGCAGCCTTGCGGGTATGAACACTGAAGCTTTCTTT,CASSLAGMNTEAFF
-,TRBV3-1/TRBV3-2,TRBJ1-2,TRBD1,TGTGCCAGCAGGTCGGACAGGGGCTATGGCTACACCTTC,CASRSDRGYGYTF
few,TRBV2,TRBJ1-2,-,TGTGCCAGCAGCTATTTAGAGGGTGGGCCTGGCTACACCTTC,CASSYLEGGPGYTF
-,TRBV7-2,TRBJ1-1,-,TGTGCCAGCAGCTTAGTTAAGGGGGTGGCACTGGGAGCTTTCTTT,CASSLVKGVALGAFF
-,TRBV10-3,TRBJ2-3,TRBD2,TGTGCCATCAGTGGGGTGCTCGGACTAGCGGCCACAGATACGCAGTATTTT,CAISGVLGLAATDTQYF
-,TRBV19,TRBJ1-1,-,TGTGCCAGCCTGTCGCAGGCTGAAGCTTTCTTT,CASLSQAEAFF
few,TRBV10-3,TRBJ1-5,-,TGTGCCATCAGTGAGTCACAAAACAATCAGCCCCAGCATTTT,CAISESQNNQPQHF
-,TRBV11-2,TRBJ2-5,TRBD2,TGTGCCAGCAGCGAAAAGCGGGGGTGGGAGACCCAGTACTTC,CASSEKRGWETQYF
-,TRBV28,TRBJ2-1,TRBD2,TGTGCCAGCAGTTTATCGGGGGGGGCGTTGAATGAGCAGTTCTTC,CASSLSGGALNEQFF
-,TRBV11-2,TRBJ1-1,TRBD1,TGTGCCAGCAGCTCCAGGGTTGACAGGGGGAGGAACACTGAAGCTTTCTTT,CASSSRVDRGRNTEAFF
-,TRBV28,TRBJ2-1,TRBD2,TGTGCCAGCAGTTCGGCTAGCGGGGGTTACAATGAGCAGTTCTTC,CASSSASGGYNEQFF
-,TRBV19,TRBJ2-2,TRBD1,TGTGCCAGTAGTGGGACAGGGTTTCCCGGGGAGCTGTTTTTT,CASSGTGFPGELFF
-,TRBV6-6,TRBJ1-5,TRBD1,TGTGCCAGCAACCAGGGGGAGGGCAATCAGCCCCAGCATTTT,CASNQGEGNQPQHF
-,TRBV19,TRBJ1-1,TRBD1,TGTGCCAGTAGTGCCCTCCTTGGACAGGCTTCTGAAGCTTTCTTT,CASSALLGQASEAFF
-,TRBV4-2,TRBJ1-2,TRBD1,TGTGCCAGCAGCCGGGGACAGGGGCACTATGGCTACACCTTC,CASSRGQGHYGYTF
-,TRBV5-4,TRBJ1-2,TRBD1,TGTGCCAGCAGATCACCGGGACAGGGGTTTCGTGGCTACACCTTC,CASRSPGQGFRGYTF
-,TRBV12-5,TRBJ2-7,-,TGTGCTAGTGGTTTGGGAGGGGGCTACGAGCAGTACTTC,CASGLGGGYEQYF
-,TRBV5-6,TRBJ1-3,-,TGTGCCAGCAGCTTGGGTGAGCTCAGGCTCTCTGGAAACACCATATATTTT,CASSLGELRLSGNTIYF
few,TRBV2,TRBJ2-1,TRBD2,TGTGCCAGCAGTAACGGGATTGGTAGCGGGGTCGATGAGCAGTTCTTC,CASSNGIGSGVDEQFF
once,TRBV28,TRBJ2-3,TRBD2,TGTGCCAGCAGTTTTCTAGCGGCCTTTAGCACAGATACGCAGTATTTT,CASSFLAAFSTDTQYF
-,TRBV4-1,TRBJ2-5,-,TGCGCCAGCAGCCAAGATCTACGGGAGACCCAGTACTTC,CASSQDLRETQYF
-,TRBV6-5,TRBJ1-6,TRBD1,TGTGCCAGCAGTTTTGGACAGGGGCTAAATTCACCCCTCCACTTT,CASSFGQGLNSPLHF
-,TRBV7-2,TRBJ2-1,-,TGTGCCAGCAGCCTGGATTCGGGGAGGAATGAGCAGTTCTTC,CASSLDSGRNEQFF
-,TRBV10-3,TRBJ1-2,TRBD1,TGTGCCATCGGGGACAGTCTGGGTGGCGGCTACACCTTC,CAIGDSLGGGYTF
-,TRBV5-4,TRBJ1-1,-,TGTGCCAGCAGCTTGGGACACCAGAACACTGAAGCTTTCTTT,CASSLGHQNTEAFF
-,TRBV25-1,TRBJ2-1,-,TGTGCCAGCAGTGAATATAGTCATCCGGAGAAGCAGTTCTTC,CASSEYSHPEKQFF
-,TRBV12-3/TRBV12-4,TRBJ2-1,-,TGTGCCAGCAGCCAATTAGGAGTCAATGAGCAGTTCTTC,CASSQLGVNEQFF
-,TRBV25-1,TRBJ2-7,-,TGTGCCAGCAGTGAATTGTTGGGGGCACAAGAGCAGTACTTC,CASSELLGAQEQYF
few,TRBV5-1,TRBJ2-1,TRBD2,TGCGCCAGCAGCTTGGAGGGGCGGGGGGAGAATGAGCAGTTCTTC,CASSLEGRGENEQFF
-,TRBV4-2,TRBJ2-1,-,TGTGCCAGCAGCCCCTCCGGGGGAGGCTCCTACAATGAGCAGTTCTTC,CASSPSGGGSYNEQFF
-,TRBV19,TRBJ2-1,-,TGTGCCAGTAGTACGGACTCAAACTCCTACAATGAGCAGTTCTTC,CASSTDSNSYNEQFF
once,TRBV19,TRBJ2-1,TRBD1,TGTGCCAGTAGTGCCCGGACAGGTTTCAATGAGCAGTTCTTC,CASSARTGFNEQFF
-,TRBV4-2,TRBJ2-3,TRBD2,TGTGCCAGCAGCCAAGCGGCTAGCGGGGGATCCCATACGCAGTATTTT,CASSQAASGGSHTQYF
-,TRBV6-5,TRBJ1-5,-,TGTGCCAGCGGACGTACAGGGAATAGCAATCAGCCCCAGCATTTT,CASGRTGNSNQPQHF
-,TRBV2,TRBJ1-3,-,TGTGCCAGCAGTGGGAGGTTCTCTGGAAACACCATATATTTT,CASSGRFSGNTIYF
-,TRBV6-6,TRBJ2-7,-,TGTGCCAGCAGCGTAGATGGGGGGGCAATCTACGAGCAGTACTTC,CASSVDGGAIYEQYF
-,TRBV5-1,TRBJ2-1,TRBD1,TGCGCCAGCAGCTATTCGACAGGGGCGTACAATGAGCAGTTCTTC,CASSYSTGAYNEQFF
-,TRBV7-9,TRBJ2-1,-,TGTGCCAGCAGCTTAGTAGTCCCGGGGGGCTGGGTCTTC,CASSLVVPGGWVF
-,TRBV3-1/TRBV3-2,TRBJ1-4,TRBD1,TGTGCCAGCAGCCAAGCGAGGGGGCAACTGTTTTTT,CASSQARGQLFF
few,TRBV6-1,TRBJ1-1,-,TGTGCCAGCAGTGAAGGGCAGGGGTGGCACACTGAAGCTTTCTTT,CASSEGQGWHTEAFF
-,TRBV4-1,TRBJ2-1,-,TGCGCCAGCAGCCAAGATCCCCCGGGGCAGGGGTGGACAAATGAGCAGTTCTTC,CASSQDPPGQGWTNEQFF
-,TRBV27,TRBJ1-2,-,TGTGCCAGCAGCTGGGCCCGCCAGGGCAACTATGGCTACACCTTC,CASSWARQGNYGYTF
-,TRBV4-1,TRBJ1-1,-,TGCGCCAGCAGCCAAAATATGAACACTGAAGCTTTCTTT,CASSQNMNTEAFF
-,TRBV7-9,TRBJ1-1,-,TGTGCCAGCGGCTATTGGGCAGGGCCTTTGAACACTGAAGCTTTCTTT,CASGYWAGPLNTEAFF
-,TRBV28,TRBJ1-6,TRBD1,TGTGCCAGCACCTACCACACAAACAGGGGTGGGAGCTCACCCCTCCACTTT,CASTYHTNRGGSSPLHF